The present entry profiles one T cell receptor (beta chain) with its context. Its antigen is unknown. No base quality information exists; no much larger clone differs at one position. This record comes from a study of shared clonotypes between healthy human individuals (dated by TCRdb to 2018 to 2020). Study-wide context: A few men and a couple of women, aged 18 to 49 years, made up the cohort. Leukapheresis yielded between about 0.9 and 9.5 billion PBMCs per donor. For each donor, three plates each were used for CD4 naive and CD4 memory, two plates were used for CD8 naive, and one plate was used for CD8 memory. Blood TCR repertoires of roughly five healthy adults were deeply sequenced to estimate repertoire size and the extent of clonotype sharing between individuals. Different laboratories and diverse techniques were used to prepare libraries and sequence TCR repertoires, to increase sequencing depth and limit assay-specific biases.

Healthy HIV-negative adults with no recently reported acute infections or vaccinations were included as donors. All donors were Caucasian adults living in Nashville, Tennessee, USA. CD4+ T cells were enriched through magnetic negative selection, after which naive cells were positively selected on CD45RA and the remaining negative fraction served as the memory subset. After blood collection by leukapheresis, PBMCs were isolated using Ficoll-Histopaque density gradient centrifugation and then cryopreserved in the vapor phase of liquid nitrogen. Analytical flow cytometry was used to check the purity and quantity of every magnetically sorted T cell population. From each sorted fraction, genomic DNA was isolated and quantified by UV absorbance on a Nanodrop 2000c. TCR CDR3 regions were amplified from genomic DNA by multiplex PCR using the deep immunoSEQ assay. Extracted genomic DNA from each cell subset was spread evenly across all wells of several immunoSEQ 96-well plates, with each plate serving as a replicate. For sorted subsets, around 200 ng genomic DNA, equal to about 30,000 T cell genomes, was loaded into each replicate PCR. The purified libraries were quantified using a Qubit 3.0 fluorometer, sized with a Bioanalyzer 2100, and then quantified again using the KAPA Library Quantification kit. Each immunoSEQ 96-well plate was sequenced on its own single-read 150-cycle Illumina NextSeq 550 flow cell. The paper's processing steps were these. Because the immunoSEQ output held only junctional sequences and lacked quality scores, the filtering could not match the filtering applied to full-length reads. Sequences were annotated with PyIR, a Python wrapper for IgBLAST v1.9, using IMGT germline references to assign V/J genes and CDR3. Any read was removed if the V/J assignment was weak (E-value above 1e-6), the CDR3 was missing, or the read contained stop codons, out-of-frame junctions, or ambiguous translated residues. V3J clonotypes were defined as sequences sharing the same inferred V gene, J gene, and CDR3 amino acid sequence. To compute the percentage overlap between repertoires, the number of shared unique clonotypes was divided by the size of the smaller repertoire. RTK rarefaction, the Chao1 estimator, and Recon v2.1 estimates of unobserved clonotypes were used to assess repertoire richness. For all TCRbeta clonotypes obtained by the gDNA method from a handful of donors, generation probabilities were computed with OLGA. Drawn from immuneACCESS, this table holds only the in-frame rearrangements with V and J called that TCRdb kept. Clones are partly lost; checked studies trace under half to an unresolved V gene and leave the rest unexplained. V and J calls and clone size are given by that table; D and trimming were obtained from the DNA. The sample table contains roughly 2,500,000 clones; only one count was recorded for 93% of them. Of the sample, about 0.39% is held by the ten largest clones.

General study outcomes and caveats: Even with the large sequencing depth, rarefaction of the sorted-subset datasets indicated that sequencing was incomplete. Because the study included a small number of donors, the genetic and exposure-history diversity represented was limited. Pairwise subsampling indicated that sequencing depth was expected to affect the degree of clonotype sharing among donors. When a handful of donors were compared, the shared fraction of clonotypes was around 5% for naive CD4, approximately 3.5% for naive CD8, about 2.4% for memory CD4, and 0.35% to 0.5% for memory CD8. Sampling was restricted to blood, and TCR repertoires in tissues likely differ from the TCR repertoires found in blood. Naive subsets generally had larger estimated clonotype richness than memory subsets. Clonotypes shared by all four sorted-subset donors showed higher generation probabilities than non-shared clonotypes.

The CDR3 sequence holds 15 residues, the cysteine and phenylalanine included. Solely the CDR3 DNA is kept, with 45 bases framed from the first base. Here V drops 2 bases and J drops 4 bases, and the junction holds 6 bases not matched to any gene. As encoded in the germline V gene, CDR1 is MNHEY while CDR2 is SVGAGI. The sample was naive CD4+ T cells from PBMCs. This specimen's cell subset or site label, per the study, means: CD45RA+ positively selected. This clonotype was sampled from a young man in good health. Some clones in this sample may be carry-over from other donors' samples. Recombination linked TRBV6-5 to TRBJ2-5, with 8 bases matching TRBD1. The CDR3 in this case is CASSYTPGGRETQYF. The DNA reads TGTGCCAGCAGTTACACACCAGGGGGCCGAGAGACCCAGTACTTC.